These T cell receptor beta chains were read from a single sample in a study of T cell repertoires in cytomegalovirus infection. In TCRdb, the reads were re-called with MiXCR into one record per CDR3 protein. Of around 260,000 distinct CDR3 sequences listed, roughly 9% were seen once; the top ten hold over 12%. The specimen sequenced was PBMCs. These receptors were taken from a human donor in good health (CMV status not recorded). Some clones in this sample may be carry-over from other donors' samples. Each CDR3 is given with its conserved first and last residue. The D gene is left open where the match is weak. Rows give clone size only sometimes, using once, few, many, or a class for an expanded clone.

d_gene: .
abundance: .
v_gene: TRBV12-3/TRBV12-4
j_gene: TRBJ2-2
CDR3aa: CATKNGGSDTGELFF
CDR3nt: TGTGCCACCAAAAATGGGGGATCCGACACCGGGGAGCTGTTTTTT

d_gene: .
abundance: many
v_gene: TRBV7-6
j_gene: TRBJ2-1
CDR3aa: CASSLDPTGNEQFF
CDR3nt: TGTGCCAGCAGCTTGGACCCTACCGGCAATGAGCAGTTCTTC

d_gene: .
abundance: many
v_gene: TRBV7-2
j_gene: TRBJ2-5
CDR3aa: CASSLSIVRQETQYF
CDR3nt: TGTGCCAGCAGCCTTTCCATCGTCCGACAAGAGACCCAGTACTTC

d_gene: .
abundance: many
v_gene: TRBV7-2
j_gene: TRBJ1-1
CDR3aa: CASSGGTLMNTEAFF
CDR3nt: TGTGCCAGCAGCGGAGGGACATTGATGAACACTGAAGCTTTCTTT

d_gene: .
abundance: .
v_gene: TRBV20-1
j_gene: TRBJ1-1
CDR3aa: CSARGNRVTEAFF
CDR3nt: TGCAGTGCTAGAGGGAACAGGGTCACTGAAGCTTTCTTT

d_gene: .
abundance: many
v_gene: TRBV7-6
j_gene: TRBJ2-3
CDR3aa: CASSIGLGEADTQYF
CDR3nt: TGTGCCAGCAGCATCGGACTGGGAGAGGCAGATACGCAGTATTTT

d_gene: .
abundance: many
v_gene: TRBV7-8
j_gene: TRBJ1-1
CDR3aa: CASSPPRENTEAFF
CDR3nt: TGTGCCAGCAGCCCCCCCCGGGAGAACACTGAAGCTTTCTTT

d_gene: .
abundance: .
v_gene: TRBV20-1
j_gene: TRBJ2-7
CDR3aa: CSARVVHEQYF
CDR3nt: TGCAGTGCTAGAGTCGTACACGAGCAGTACTTC

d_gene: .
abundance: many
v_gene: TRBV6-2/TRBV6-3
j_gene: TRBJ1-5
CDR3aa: CASSYGGQPQHF
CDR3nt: TGTGCCAGCAGTTACGGGGGTCAGCCCCAGCATTTT

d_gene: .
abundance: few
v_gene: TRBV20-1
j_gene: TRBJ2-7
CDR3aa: CSARGASSYEQYF
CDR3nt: TGCAGTGCTAGAGGGGCCAGCTCCTACGAGCAGTACTTC

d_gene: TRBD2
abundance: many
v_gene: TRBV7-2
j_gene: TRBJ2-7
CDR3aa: CASSLGSGGLSYEQYF
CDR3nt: TGTGCCAGCAGCTTAGGTAGCGGGGGCTTGTCCTACGAGCAGTACTTC

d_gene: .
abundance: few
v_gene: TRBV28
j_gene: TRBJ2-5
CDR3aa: CASSLWLPKTQYF
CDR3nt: TGTGCCAGCAGTTTATGGCTGCCTAAGACCCAGTACTTC

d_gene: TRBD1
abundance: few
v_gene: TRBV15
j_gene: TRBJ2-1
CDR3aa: CATRGQNYNEQFF
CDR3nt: TGTGCCACAAGGGGACAGAACTACAATGAGCAGTTCTTC

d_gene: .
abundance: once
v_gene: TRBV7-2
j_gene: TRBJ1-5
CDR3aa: CVSSLEGTSNQPQHF
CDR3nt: TGTGTCAGCAGCTTAGAGGGGACTAGCAATCAGCCCCAGCATTTT

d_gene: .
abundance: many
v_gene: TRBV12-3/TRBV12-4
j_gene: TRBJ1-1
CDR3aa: CASSFGVVGTEAFF
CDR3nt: TGTGCCAGCAGTTTCGGGGTTGTGGGCACTGAAGCTTTCTTT

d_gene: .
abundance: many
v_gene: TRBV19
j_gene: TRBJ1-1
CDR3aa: CASSIRSGYVNTEAFF
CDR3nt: TGTGCCAGTAGTATACGGTCAGGTTACGTGAACACTGAAGCTTTCTTT

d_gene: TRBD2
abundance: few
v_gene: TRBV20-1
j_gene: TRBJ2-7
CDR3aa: CSARYRGGSEIPYF
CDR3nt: TGCAGTGCTAGATACCGGGGGGGCTCGGAAATCCCGTACTTC

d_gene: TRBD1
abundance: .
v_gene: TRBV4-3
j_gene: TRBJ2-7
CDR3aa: CASSQEETGGFYEQYF
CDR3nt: TGCGCCAGCAGCCAAGAAGAGACAGGGGGTTTCTACGAGCAGTACTTC

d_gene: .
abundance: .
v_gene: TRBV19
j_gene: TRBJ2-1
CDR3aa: CASSALSSRYNEQFF
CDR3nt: TGTGCCAGTAGTGCCCTTAGCTCCCGATACAATGAGCAGTTCTTC